This T cell receptor (beta chain) originates from a study of T cells after yellow fever vaccination. Only a few counts were recorded for this clonotype. TCRdb re-called the 5' RACE reads through MiXCR, storing one row per CDR3 protein. This sample yields some 300,000 distinct CDR3 sequences, of which approximately 8% are seen a single time; roughly a sixth belongs to the top ten. The CDR3 extends over 16 amino acids. From germline, CDR1 is SNHLY and CDR2 FYNNEI. V trimming: 6 bases; J trimming: 3 bases; junction bases outside the gene matches: 8. The source of this sequence is a man between 18 and 29 years old who received the YFV17D yellow fever vaccine. The sample consisted of PBMCs, taken approximately 47 days after the first yellow fever vaccination. The chain joins TRBV2 to TRBJ2-3; 11 bases map to TRBD2. CDR3 nucleotide sequence: TGTGCCAGCAGATTGACTAGCGGGGTAATGACAGATACGCAGTATTTT. Residues: CASRLTSGVMTDTQYF.